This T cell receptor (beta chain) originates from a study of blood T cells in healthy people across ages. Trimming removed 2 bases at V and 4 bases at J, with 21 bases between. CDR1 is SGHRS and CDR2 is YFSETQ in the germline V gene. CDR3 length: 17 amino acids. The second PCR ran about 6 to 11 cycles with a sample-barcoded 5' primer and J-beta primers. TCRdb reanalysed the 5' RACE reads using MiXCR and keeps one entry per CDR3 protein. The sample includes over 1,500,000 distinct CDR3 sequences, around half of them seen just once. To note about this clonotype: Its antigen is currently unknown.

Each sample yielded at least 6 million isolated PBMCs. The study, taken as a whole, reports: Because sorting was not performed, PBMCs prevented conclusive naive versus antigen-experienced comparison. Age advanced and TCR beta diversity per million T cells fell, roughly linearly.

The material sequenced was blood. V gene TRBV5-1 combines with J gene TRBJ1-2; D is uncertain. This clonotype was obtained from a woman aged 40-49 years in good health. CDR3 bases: TGCGCCAGCAGCTTCCAATATCCGGGGTCCCAGCGCTATGGCTACACCTTC. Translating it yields CASSFQYPGSQRYGYTF.